The entry below describes one T cell receptor (beta chain). From the RT-PCR reads, TCRdb called clonotypes with MiXCR, one entry per CDR3 protein. The top ten clones hold around 3.3% of a sample with almost 700,000 distinct CDR3 sequences, about 14% of them seen once. The germline CDR1 and CDR2 sequences are MGHDK and SYGVNS. Trimming took 6 bases from V and 0 from J, leaving 6 bases between them. The CDR3 totals 14 residues. The sequenced sample consisted of memory CD4+ T cells from blood. This TCR was recovered from a female donor in good health, serving as a healthy control. J is TRBJ2-6 and V is TRBV25-1; the D is unclear. The CDR3 is CASRDLSGANVLTF. CDR3 nucleotide sequence: TGTGCCAGCAGAGACCTCTCTGGGGCCAACGTCCTGACTTTC.